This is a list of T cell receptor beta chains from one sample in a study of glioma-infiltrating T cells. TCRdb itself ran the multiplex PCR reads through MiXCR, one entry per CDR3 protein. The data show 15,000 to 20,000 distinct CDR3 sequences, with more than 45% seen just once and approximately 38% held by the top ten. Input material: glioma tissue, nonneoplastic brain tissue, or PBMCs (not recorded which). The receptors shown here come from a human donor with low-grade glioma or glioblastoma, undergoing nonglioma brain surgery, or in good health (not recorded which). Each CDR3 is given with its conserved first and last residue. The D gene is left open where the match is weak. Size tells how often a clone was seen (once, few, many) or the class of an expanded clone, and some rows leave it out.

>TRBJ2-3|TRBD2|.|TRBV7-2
CASSLGIAGGGTDTQYF
TGTGCCAGCAGCTTAGGGATAGCGGGGGGGGGCACAGATACGCAGTATTTT
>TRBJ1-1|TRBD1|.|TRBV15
CATSRIRGQDFAAEAFF
TGTGCCACCAGCAGGATCCGAGGACAGGACTTTGCGGCTGAAGCTTTCTTT
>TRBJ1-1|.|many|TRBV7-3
CASSPQMNTEAFF
TGTGCCAGCAGCCCCCAGATGAACACTGAAGCTTTCTTT
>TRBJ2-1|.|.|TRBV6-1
CASSLGTFPYNEQFF
TGTGCCAGCAGTCTTGGGACTTTCCCCTACAATGAGCAGTTCTTC
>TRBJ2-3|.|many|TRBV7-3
CASSQGTTDTQYF
TGTGCCAGCAGCCAGGGAACTACAGATACGCAGTATTTT
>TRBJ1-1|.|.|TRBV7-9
CASSFGVTEAFF
TGTGCCAGCAGCTTCGGGGTTACTGAAGCTTTCTTT
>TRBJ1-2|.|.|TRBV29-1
CSVEGGGYTF
TGCAGCGTTGAAGGGGGGGGCTACACCTTC
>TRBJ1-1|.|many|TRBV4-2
CASSTPAVTEAFF
TGTGCCAGCAGCACGCCGGCTGTCACTGAAGCTTTCTTT
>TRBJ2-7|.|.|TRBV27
CASSLSRANEQYF
TGTGCCAGCAGTTTATCCAGGGCCAACGAGCAGTACTTC
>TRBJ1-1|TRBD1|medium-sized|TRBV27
CASSSGTGGRGRKAFF
TGTGCCAGCAGTTCGGGGACAGGAGGGAGAGGGCGGAAAGCTTTCTTT
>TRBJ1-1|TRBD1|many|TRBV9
CASSQSTGQGTEAFF
TGTGCCAGCAGTCAGTCGACAGGGCAAGGCACTGAAGCTTTCTTT
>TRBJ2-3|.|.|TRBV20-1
CSARDRTDTQYF
TGCAGTGCTAGAGATCGCACAGATACGCAGTATTTT
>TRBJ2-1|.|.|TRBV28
CASSLVVGAYNEQFF
TGTGCCAGCAGTTTAGTTGTAGGAGCCTACAATGAGCAGTTCTTC
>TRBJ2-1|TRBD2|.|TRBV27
CASSLKRGGGNEQFF
TGTGCCAGCAGTTTGAAGCGGGGGGGAGGCAATGAGCAGTTCTTC
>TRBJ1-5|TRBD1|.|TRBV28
CASSPGDSDSNQPQHF
TGTGCCAGCAGTCCAGGGGACAGCGATAGCAATCAGCCCCAGCATTTT
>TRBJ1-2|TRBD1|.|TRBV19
CASSRDRVRGYTF
TGTGCCAGTAGTCGGGACAGGGTTCGCGGCTACACCTTC
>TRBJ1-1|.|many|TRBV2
CASMANVNTEAFF
TGTGCCAGCATGGCAAACGTGAACACTGAAGCTTTCTTT
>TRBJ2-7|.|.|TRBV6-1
CASFGGYYEQYF
TGTGCCAGTTTTGGGGGGTACTACGAGCAGTACTTC
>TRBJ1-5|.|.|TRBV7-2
CASSQGGRSDQPQHF
TGTGCCAGCAGCCAGGGAGGAAGGTCCGATCAGCCCCAGCATTTT
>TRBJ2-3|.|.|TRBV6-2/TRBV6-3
CASSLSLGTSDTQYF
TGTGCCAGCAGTCTATCCTTGGGGACATCGGATACGCAGTATTTT
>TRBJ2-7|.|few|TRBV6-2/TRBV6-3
CASSYSRGFYEQYF
TGTGCCAGCAGTTACTCCCGTGGGTTTTACGAGCAGTACTTC
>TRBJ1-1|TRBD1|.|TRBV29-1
CSVEGGGWTEAFF
TGCAGCGTTGAGGGAGGGGGCTGGACTGAAGCTTTCTTT
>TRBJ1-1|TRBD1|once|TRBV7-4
CASSLALGQPEVFF
TGTGCAAGCAGCTTAGCCCTGGGACAGCCAGAGGTCTTCTTT
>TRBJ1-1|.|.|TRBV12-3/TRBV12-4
CASIPQQGWNTEAFF
TGTGCCAGCATCCCACAACAGGGTTGGAACACTGAAGCTTTCTTT
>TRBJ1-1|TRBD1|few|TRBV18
CASSPDQGAVTEAFF
TGTGCCAGCTCACCAGACCAGGGGGCGGTCACTGAAGCTTTCTTT
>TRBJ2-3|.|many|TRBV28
CASRPGELSTDTQYF
TGTGCCAGCAGACCGGGAGAACTTAGCACAGATACGCAGTATTTT
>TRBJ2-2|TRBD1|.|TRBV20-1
CSARPRDRVITGELFF
TGCAGTGCTAGACCCCGGGACAGGGTCATAACGGGGGAGCTGTTTTTT
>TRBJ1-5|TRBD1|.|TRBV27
CASSQSRTGRYNQPQHF
TGTGCCAGCAGTCAATCCAGGACAGGTCGTTACAATCAGCCCCAGCATTTT
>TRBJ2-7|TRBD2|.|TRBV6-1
CASSMTSGSGYEQYF
TGTGCCAGCAGTATGACTAGCGGGAGTGGCTACGAGCAGTACTTC
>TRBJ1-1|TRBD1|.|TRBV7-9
CASSLGQVLGLDTKAFF
TGTGCCAGCAGCTTGGGACAGGTTCTCGGTCTCGACACTAAAGCTTTCTTT
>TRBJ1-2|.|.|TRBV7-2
CASSQLGQDNYGYTF
TGTGCCAGCAGCCAACTCGGGCAGGACAACTATGGCTACACCTTC
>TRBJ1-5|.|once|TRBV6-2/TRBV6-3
CASNPGPSNQPQHF
TGTGCCAGCAATCCTGGGCCTAGCAATCAGCCCCAGCATTTT
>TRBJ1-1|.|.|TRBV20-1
CSADGRRDTEAFF
TGCAGTGCCGACGGACGGAGGGATACTGAAGCTTTCTTT
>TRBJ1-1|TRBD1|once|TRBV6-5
CASSYATGTGSPNTEAFF
TGTGCCAGCAGTTACGCGACCGGGACAGGGAGTCCGAACACTGAAGCTTTCTTT
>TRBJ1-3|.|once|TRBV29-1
CSGYSPDTIYF
TGCAGCGGTTACAGCCCGGACACGATATATTTT
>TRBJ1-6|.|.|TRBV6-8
CASSFRGQSSAPTGSPLHF
TGTGCCAGCAGTTTTCGAGGACAGAGTTCTGCTCCTACCGGTTCACCCCTCCACTTT
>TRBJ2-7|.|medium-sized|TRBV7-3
CASSSYSSYEQYF
TGTGCCAGCAGCTCCTATAGCTCCTACGAGCAGTACTTC
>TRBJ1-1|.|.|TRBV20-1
CSEPSALVNTEAFF
TGCAGTGAACCGAGTGCCCTCGTGAACACTGAAGCTTTCTTT
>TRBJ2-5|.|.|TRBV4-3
CASSQGNWGQETQYF
TGCGCCAGCAGCCAAGGAAACTGGGGTCAAGAGACCCAGTACTTC
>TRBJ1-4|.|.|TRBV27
CASKEWQEGEKLFF
TGTGCCAGCAAAGAATGGCAGGAAGGTGAAAAACTGTTTTTT
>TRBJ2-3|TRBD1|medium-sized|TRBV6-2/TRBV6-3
CASSFTRGHRTDTQYF
TGTGCCAGCAGTTTCACCAGGGGGCATCGCACAGATACGCAGTATTTT
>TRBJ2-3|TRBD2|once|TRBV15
CATSRDRSGGWADTQYF
TGTGCCACCAGCAGAGATAGGAGCGGGGGGTGGGCAGATACGCAGTATTTT
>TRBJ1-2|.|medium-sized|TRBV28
CASSLRLYGYTF
TGTGCCAGCAGTTTACGGCTCTATGGCTACACCTTC
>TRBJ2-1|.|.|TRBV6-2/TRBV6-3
CASSYSWTEQNNEQFF
TGTGCCAGCAGTTACTCCTGGACAGAGCAAAACAATGAGCAGTTCTTC
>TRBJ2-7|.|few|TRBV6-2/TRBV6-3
CASRISYKQYF
TGTGCCAGCAGGATTTCCTACAAACAGTACTTC
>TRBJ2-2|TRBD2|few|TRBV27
CASSLAGDNTGELFF
TGTGCCAGCAGTTTAGCGGGGGATAACACCGGGGAGCTGTTTTTT
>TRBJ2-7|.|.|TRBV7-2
CASSLENNAAVSEQYF
TGTGCCAGCAGCTTAGAAAATAACGCGGCCGTCTCCGAGCAGTACTTC
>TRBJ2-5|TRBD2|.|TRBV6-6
CASSPYLAGAQYF
TGTGCCAGCAGTCCGTACCTAGCGGGAGCACAGTACTTC
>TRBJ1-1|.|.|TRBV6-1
CASIGREAFF
TGTGCCAGCATCGGGAGGGAAGCTTTCTTT